This TCR beta chain originates from a study of molecular identifiers for immune sequencing clone quantification. Preparation of the bulk TCR libraries relied on previously described methods and listed TCR primers. TCRdb recomputed calls from the PCR reads with MiXCR, one row per CDR3 protein. The sample contains tens of thousands of distinct CDR3 sequences, about a third of which appear only once. At least ten counts were recorded for this clonotype. The germline gives CDR1 SQVTM, CDR2 ANQGSEA. Trimming cost V 4 bases and J 0 bases, with 10 bases left between them. The CDR3 totals 13 residues. The sequencing input was naive CD8+ T cells from blood, with Jurkat cell RNA spiked in. Subset defined: FACS-sorted CD8+CD4-CCR7+CD45RA+ naive T cells. V and J are TRBV29-1 and TRBJ2-7, with a tentative D call TRBD1 (6 bases). This TCR was recovered from a human donor in good health. Some libraries in this study had Jurkat cell RNA spiked in. In DNA form, the CDR3 reads TGCAGCGTTGTGCAGGACAGCTCCTACGAGCAGTACTTC. Its protein is CSVVQDSSYEQYF.